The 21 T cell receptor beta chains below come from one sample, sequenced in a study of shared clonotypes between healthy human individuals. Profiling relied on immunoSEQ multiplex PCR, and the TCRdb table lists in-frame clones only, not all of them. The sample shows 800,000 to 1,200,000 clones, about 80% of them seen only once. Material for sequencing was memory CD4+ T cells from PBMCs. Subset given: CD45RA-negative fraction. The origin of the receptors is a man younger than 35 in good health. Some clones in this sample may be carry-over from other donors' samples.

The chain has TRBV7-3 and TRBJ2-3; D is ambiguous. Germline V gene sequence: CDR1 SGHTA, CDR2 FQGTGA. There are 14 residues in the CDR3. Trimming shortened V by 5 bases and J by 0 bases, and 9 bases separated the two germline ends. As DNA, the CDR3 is TGTGCCAGCAGCCCCGGCGGCAGCACAGATACGCAGTATTTT. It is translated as CASSPGGSTDTQYF.

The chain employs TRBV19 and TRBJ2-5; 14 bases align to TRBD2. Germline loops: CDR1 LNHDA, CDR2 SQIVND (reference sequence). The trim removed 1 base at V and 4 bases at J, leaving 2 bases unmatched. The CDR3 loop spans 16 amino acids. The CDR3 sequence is CASSIGTSGRLETQYF. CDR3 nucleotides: TGTGCCAGTAGTATAGGGACTAGCGGGAGGTTAGAGACCCAGTACTTC.

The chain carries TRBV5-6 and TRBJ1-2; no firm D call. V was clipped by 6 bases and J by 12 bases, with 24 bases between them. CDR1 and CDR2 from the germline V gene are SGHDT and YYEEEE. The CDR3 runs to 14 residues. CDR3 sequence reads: CASNSYTMAVVDTF. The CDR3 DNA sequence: TGTGCCAGCAACTCCTACACAATGGCAGTCGTAGACACCTTC.

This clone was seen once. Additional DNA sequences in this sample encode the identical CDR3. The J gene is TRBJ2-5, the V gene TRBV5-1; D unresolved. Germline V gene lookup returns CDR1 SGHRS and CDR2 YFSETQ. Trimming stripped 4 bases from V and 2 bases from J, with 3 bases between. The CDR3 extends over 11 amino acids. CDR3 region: CASSIQETQYF. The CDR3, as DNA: TGCGCCAGCAGCATTCAAGAGACCCAGTACTTC.

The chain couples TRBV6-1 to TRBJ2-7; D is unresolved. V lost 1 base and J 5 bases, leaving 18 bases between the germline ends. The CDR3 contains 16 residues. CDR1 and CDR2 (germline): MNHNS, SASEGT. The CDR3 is CASSEGLNYPLHEQYF. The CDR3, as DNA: TGTGCCAGCAGTGAAGGGCTGAACTACCCACTTCACGAGCAGTACTTC.

This chain's CDR3 is CARTGECVRYEQYF. The CDR3 DNA is TGTGCCAGGACAGGGGAATGTGTTAGGTACGAGCAGTACTTC. This chain joins TRBV6-5 and TRBJ2-7, with TRBD1 identical over 8 bases. Trimming cost V 9 bases and J 4 bases; bases outside gene matches: 11. Germline CDR1 MNHEY, CDR2 SVGAGI. This CDR3 comprises 14 residues.

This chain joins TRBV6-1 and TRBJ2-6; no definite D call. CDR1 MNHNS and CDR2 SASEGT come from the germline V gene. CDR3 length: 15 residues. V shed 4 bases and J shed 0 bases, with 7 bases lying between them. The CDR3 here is CASSALLSGANVLTF. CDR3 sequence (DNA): TGTGCCAGCAGTGCCCTCCTCTCTGGGGCCAACGTCCTGACTTTC.

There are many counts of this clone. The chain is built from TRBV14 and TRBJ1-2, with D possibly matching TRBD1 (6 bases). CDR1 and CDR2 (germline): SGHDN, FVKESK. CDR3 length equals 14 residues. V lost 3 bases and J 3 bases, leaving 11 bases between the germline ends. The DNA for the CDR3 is TGTGCCAGCAGCCAGGGGGCGCTTGACTATGGCTACACCTTC. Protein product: CASSQGALDYGYTF. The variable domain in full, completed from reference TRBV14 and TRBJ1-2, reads EAGVTQFPSHSVIEKGQTVTLRCDPISGHDNLYWYRRVMGKEIKFLLHFVKESKQDESGMPNNRFLAERTGGTYSTLKVQPAELEDSGVYFCASSQGALDYGYTFGSGTRLTVV.

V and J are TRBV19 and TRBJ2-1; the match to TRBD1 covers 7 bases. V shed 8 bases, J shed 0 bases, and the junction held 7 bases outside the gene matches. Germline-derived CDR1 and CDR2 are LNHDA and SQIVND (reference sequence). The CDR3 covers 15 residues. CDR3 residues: CASGEGGSSYNEQFF. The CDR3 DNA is TGTGCCAGTGGGGAAGGGGGCAGCTCCTACAATGAGCAGTTCTTC.

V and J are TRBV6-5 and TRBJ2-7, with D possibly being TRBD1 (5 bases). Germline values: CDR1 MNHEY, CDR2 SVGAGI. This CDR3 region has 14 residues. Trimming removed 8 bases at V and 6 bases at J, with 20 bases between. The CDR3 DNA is TGTGCCAGCGAGACACACAGGCCTAAGACCGAGCAGTACTTC. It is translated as CASETHRPKTEQYF.

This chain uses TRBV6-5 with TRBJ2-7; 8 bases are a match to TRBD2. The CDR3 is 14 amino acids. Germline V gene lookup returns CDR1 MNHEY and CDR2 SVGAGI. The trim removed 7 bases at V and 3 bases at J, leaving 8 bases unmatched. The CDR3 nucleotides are TGTGCCAGCACCTCCCGACTAGCGTACTACGAGCAGTACTTC. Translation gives CASTSRLAYYEQYF.

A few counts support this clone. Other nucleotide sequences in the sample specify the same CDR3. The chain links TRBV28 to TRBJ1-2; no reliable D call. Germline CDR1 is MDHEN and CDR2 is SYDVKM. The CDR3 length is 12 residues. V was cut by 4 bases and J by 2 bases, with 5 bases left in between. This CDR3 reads CASSSRNYGYTF. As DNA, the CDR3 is TGTGCCAGCAGTTCCCGAAACTATGGCTACACCTTC.

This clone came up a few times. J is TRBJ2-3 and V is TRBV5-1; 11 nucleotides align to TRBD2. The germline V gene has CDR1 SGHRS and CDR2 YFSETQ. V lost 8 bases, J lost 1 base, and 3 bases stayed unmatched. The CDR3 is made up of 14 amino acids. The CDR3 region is CASQGLAGTDTQYF. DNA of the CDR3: TGCGCCAGTCAGGGACTAGCGGGCACAGATACGCAGTATTTT.

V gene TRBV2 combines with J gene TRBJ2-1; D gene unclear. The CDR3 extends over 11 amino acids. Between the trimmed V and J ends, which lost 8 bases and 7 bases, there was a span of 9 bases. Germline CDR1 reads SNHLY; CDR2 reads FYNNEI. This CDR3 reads CASRGVNEQFF. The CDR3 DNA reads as TGTGCCAGCCGTGGAGTGAATGAGCAGTTCTTC. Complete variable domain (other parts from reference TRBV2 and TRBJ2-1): EPEVTQTPSHQVTQMGQEVILRCVPISNHLYFYWYRQILGQKVEFLVSFYNNEISEKSEIFDDQFSVERPDGSNFTLKIRSTKLEDSAMYFCASRGVNEQFFGPGTRLTVL.

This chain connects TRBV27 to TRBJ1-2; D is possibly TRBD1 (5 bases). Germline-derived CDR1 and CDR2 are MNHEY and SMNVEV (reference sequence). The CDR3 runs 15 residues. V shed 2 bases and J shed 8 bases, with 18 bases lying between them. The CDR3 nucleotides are TGTGCCAGCAGTTTAGGGACCGGGACTTCGAGCGGCTACACCTTC. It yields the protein CASSLGTGTSSGYTF.

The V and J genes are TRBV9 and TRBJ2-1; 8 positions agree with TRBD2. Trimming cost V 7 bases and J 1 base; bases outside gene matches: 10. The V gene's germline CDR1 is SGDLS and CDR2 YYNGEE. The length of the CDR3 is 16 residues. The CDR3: CASAFGGASSYNEQFF. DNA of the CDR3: TGTGCCAGCGCGTTCGGGGGGGCGTCGTCCTACAATGAGCAGTTCTTC.

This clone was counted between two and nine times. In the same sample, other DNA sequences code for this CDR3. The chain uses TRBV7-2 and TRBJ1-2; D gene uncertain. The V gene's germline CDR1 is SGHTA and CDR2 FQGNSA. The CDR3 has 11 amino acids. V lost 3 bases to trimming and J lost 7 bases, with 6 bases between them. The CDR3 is CASSFLIGYTF. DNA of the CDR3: TGTGCCAGCAGCTTCCTCATTGGCTACACCTTC.

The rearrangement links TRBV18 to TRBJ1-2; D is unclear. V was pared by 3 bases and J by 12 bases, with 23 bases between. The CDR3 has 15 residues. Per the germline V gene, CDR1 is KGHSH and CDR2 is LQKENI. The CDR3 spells CASSPTERRVGEDTF. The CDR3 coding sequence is TGTGCCAGCTCACCGACCGAACGGAGGGTAGGAGAGGACACCTTC.

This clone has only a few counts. Here the CDR3 reads CASSLDSAPHNEQFF. The DNA of the CDR3 is TGTGCCAGCAGTCTAGACTCCGCCCCCCACAATGAGCAGTTCTTC. The chain joins TRBV7-3 to TRBJ2-1; D remains ambiguous. The CDR3 contains 15 residues. Trimming stripped 6 bases from V and 5 bases from J, with 17 bases between. CDR1 is SGHTA, CDR2 FQGTGA, per germline.

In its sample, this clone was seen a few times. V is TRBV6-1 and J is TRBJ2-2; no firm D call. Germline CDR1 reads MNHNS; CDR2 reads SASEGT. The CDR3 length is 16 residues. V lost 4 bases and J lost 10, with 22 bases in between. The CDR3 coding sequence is TGTGCCAGCAGTGCGACGGATTTCGGAATCTCAAAGGAGCTGTTTTTT. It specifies CASSATDFGISKELFF.

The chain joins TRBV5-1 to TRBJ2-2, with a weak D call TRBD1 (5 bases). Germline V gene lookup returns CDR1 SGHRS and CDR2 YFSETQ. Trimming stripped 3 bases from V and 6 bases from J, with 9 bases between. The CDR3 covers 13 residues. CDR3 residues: CASSSQGSGELFF. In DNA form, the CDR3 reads TGCGCCAGCAGCTCTCAGGGCTCCGGGGAGCTGTTTTTT.